This TCR beta chain was sequenced in a study of CD8+ T cells in alopecia areata. Study results and limitations: Scalp sample data also include resident alphabeta T cells from normal skin. Possibly because of HLA-related factors, TCR sharing was less clear across patients than in mice.

This clone is a singleton in its sample. As yet, its antigen is unknown. Samples from alopecia areata patients were lesional scalp punch biopsies and peripheral blood. This CDR3 has 14 residues. Trimming left V 4 bases short and J 2 bases short, with 12 bases between. Germline loops: CDR1 SGHRS, CDR2 YFSETQ. Once RNA had been extracted, it was reverse transcribed into cDNA to act as the sequencing template. Assay: immunoSEQ multiplex PCR; the TCRdb copy retains only in-frame clones and omits some. The sample has around 140,000 clones, around 47% seen once. This TCR was recovered from a human donor with alopecia areata. The sample comprised CD4+ T cells sorted from blood. This chain joins TRBV5-1 and TRBJ2-5, with D possibly being TRBD2 (6 bases). CDR3 sequence (DNA): TGCGCCAGCAGCGTAGCGGCGATACAAGAGACCCAGTACTTC. It codes for CASSVAAIQETQYF.